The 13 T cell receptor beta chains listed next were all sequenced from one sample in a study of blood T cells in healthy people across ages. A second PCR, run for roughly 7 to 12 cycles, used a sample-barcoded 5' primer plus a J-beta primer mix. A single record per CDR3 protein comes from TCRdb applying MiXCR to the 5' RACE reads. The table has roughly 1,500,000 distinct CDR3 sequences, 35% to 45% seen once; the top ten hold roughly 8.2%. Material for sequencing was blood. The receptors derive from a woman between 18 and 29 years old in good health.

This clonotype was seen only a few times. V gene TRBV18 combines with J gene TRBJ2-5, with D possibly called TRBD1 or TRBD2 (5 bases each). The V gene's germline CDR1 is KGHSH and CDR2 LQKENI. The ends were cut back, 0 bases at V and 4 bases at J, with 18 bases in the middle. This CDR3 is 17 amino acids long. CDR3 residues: CASSPPGTTALRETQYF. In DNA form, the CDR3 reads TGTGCCAGCTCACCACCCGGGACCACCGCATTGCGAGAGACCCAGTACTTC.

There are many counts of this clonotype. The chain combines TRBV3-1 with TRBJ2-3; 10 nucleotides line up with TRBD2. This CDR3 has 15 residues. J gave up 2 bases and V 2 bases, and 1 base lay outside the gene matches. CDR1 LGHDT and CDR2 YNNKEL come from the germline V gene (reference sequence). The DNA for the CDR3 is TGTGCCAGCAGCCAACTAGCGGGAGACACAGATACGCAGTATTTT. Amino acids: CASSQLAGDTDTQYF.

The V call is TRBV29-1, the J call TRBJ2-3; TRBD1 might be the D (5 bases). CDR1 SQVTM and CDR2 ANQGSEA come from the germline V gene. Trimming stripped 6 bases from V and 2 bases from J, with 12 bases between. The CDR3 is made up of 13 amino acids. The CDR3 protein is CSVVKDTTDTQYF. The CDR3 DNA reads TGCAGCGTAGTCAAGGACACCACAGATACGCAGTATTTT.

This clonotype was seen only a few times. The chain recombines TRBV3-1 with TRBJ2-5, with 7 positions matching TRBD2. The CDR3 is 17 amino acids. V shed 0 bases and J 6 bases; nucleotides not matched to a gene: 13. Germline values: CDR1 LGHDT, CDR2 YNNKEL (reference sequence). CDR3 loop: CASSQDRLGTKIQTQYF. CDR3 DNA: TGTGCCAGCAGCCAAGATCGCTTGGGGACTAAGATCCAGACCCAGTACTTC.

The CDR3 coding sequence is TGCAGCGTTCCTGATATATCGGGCACTGAAGCTTTCTTT. It is translated as CSVPDISGTEAFF. The chain joins TRBV29-1 to TRBJ1-1; D unresolved. V was cut by 5 bases and J by 4 bases, with 14 bases left in between. The length of the CDR3 is 13 residues. Germline V gene sequence: CDR1 SQVTM, CDR2 ANQGSEA.

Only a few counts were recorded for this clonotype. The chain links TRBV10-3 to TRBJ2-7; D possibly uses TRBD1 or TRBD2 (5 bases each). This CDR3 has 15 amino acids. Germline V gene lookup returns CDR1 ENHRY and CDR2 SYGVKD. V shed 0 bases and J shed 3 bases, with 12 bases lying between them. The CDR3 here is CAISESRGSYYEQYF. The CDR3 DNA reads TGTGCCATCAGTGAGTCGAGGGGCAGCTACTACGAGCAGTACTTC.

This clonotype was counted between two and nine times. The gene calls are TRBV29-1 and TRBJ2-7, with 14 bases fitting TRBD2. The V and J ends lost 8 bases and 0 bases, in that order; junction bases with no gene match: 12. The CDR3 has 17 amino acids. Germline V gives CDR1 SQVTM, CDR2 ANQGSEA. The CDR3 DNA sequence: TGCAGCCCTGACGGGACTAGCGGGAGAAAAAGCTCCTACGAGCAGTACTTC. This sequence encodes CSPDGTSGRKSSYEQYF.

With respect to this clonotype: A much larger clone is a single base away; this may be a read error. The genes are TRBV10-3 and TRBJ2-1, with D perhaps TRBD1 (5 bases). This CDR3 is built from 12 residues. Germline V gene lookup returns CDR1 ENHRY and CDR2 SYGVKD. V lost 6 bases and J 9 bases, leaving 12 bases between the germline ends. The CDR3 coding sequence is TGTGCCATCAGGATGACTGACAGTGAGCAGTTCTTC. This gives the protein CAIRMTDSEQFF.

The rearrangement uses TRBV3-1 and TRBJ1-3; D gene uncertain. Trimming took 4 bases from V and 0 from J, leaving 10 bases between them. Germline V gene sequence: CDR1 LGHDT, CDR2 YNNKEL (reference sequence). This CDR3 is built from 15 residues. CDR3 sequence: CASSPRTASGNTIYF. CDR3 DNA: TGTGCCAGCAGCCCCCGGACCGCCTCTGGAAACACCATATATTTT.

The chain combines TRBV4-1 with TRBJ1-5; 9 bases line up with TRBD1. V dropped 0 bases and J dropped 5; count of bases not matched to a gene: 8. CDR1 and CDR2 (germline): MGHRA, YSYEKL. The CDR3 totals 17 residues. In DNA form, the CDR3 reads TGCGCCAGCAGCCAAGATCTAACAGGGGGCGGACATCAGCCCCAGCATTTT. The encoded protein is CASSQDLTGGGHQPQHF.

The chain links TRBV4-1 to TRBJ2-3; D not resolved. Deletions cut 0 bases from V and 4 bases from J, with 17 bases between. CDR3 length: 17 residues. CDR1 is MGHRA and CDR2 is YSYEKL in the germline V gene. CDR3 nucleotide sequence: TGCGCCAGCAGCCAAGATCCCGATCCCCGAGGTTCAGATACGCAGTATTTT. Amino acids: CASSQDPDPRGSDTQYF.

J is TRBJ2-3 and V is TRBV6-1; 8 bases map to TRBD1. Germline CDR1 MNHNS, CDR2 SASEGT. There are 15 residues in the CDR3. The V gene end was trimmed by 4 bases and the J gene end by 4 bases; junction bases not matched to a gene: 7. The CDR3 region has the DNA TGTGCCAGCAGTGTCCGGGACAGGTTGGCAGATACGCAGTATTTT. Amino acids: CASSVRDRLADTQYF.

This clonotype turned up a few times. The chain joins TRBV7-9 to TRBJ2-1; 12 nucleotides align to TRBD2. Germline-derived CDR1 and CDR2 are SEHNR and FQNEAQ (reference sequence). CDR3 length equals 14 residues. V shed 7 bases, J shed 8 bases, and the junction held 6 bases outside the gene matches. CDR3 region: CASTRLAGDHEQFF. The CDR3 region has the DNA TGTGCCAGCACCCGACTAGCGGGAGATCATGAGCAGTTCTTC.